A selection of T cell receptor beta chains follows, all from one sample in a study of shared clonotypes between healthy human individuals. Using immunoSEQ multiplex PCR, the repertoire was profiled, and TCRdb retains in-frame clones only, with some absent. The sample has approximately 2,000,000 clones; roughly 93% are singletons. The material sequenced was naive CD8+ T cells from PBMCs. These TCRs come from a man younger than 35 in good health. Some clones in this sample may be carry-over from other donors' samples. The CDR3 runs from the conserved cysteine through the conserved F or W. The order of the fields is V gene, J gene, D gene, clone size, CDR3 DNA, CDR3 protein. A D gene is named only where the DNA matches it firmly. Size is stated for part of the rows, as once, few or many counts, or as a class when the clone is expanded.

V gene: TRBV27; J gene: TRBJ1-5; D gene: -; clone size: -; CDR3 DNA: TGTGCCAGCAGTATCTCCAGGGGAGGGAGACCCCAGCATTTT; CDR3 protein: CASSISRGGRPQHF
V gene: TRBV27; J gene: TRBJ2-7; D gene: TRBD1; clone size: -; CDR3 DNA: TGTGCCAGCAGAGACAGGGCCCTTTTGCAGCAGTACTTC; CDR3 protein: CASRDRALLQQYF
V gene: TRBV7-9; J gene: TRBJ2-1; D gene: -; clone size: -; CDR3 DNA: TGTGCCAGCAACCTGGGGAACTCGGGCAATGAGCAGTTCTTC; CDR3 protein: CASNLGNSGNEQFF
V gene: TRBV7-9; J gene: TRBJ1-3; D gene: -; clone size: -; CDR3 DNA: TGTGCCAGCGGCGCTAAAGGTTTGAGACCCTCTGGAAACACCATATATTTT; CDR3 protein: CASGAKGLRPSGNTIYF
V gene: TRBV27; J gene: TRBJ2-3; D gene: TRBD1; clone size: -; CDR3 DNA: TGTGCCAGCTACCGAACCAGGGACAGCCATTACACAGATACGCAGTATTTT; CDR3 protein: CASYRTRDSHYTDTQYF
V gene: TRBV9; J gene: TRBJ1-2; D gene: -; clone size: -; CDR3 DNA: TGTGCCAGCAGTACAGACTATGGCTACACCTTC; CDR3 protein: CASSTDYGYTF
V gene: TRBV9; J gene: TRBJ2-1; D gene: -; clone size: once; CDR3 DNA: TGTGCCAGCGGCCAGGGGGGCTCTTACAATGAGCAGTTCTTC; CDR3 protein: CASGQGGSYNEQFF
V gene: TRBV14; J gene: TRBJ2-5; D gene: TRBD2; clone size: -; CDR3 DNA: TGTGCCAGCAGCCCGGGGGGAAGAAGTCAAGAGACCCAGTACTTC; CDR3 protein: CASSPGGRSQETQYF
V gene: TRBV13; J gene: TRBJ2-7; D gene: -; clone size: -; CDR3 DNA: TGTGCCAGCAGCGCACGAATATCCAACTACGAGCAGTACTTC; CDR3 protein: CASSARISNYEQYF
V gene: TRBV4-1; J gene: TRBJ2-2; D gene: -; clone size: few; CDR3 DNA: TGCGCCAGCAGCCAAACGAGGGGGGTTAACACCGGGGAGCTGTTTTTT; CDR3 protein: CASSQTRGVNTGELFF
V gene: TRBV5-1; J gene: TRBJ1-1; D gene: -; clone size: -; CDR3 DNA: TGCGCCAGCAGGGGGGGTAACACTGAAGCTTTCTTT; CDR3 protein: CASRGGNTEAFF
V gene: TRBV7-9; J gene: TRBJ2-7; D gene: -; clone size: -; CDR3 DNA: TGTGCCAGCAGCGCACCGACAGGTCCCCACCCCTACGAGCAGTACTTC; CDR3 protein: CASSAPTGPHPYEQYF
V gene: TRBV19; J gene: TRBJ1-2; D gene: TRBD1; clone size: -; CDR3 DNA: TGTGCCACGAACCGGACAGGCCTATTTATCTATGGCTACACCTTC; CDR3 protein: CATNRTGLFIYGYTF
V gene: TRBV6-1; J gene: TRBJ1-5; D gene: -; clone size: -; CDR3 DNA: TGTGCCAGCACCCCCCGGGGGCCCGGTCAGCCCCAGCATTTT; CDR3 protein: CASTPRGPGQPQHF
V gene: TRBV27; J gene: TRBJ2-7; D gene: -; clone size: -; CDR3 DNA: TGTGCCAGCAGTTTCGGGACCTACGAGCAGTACTTC; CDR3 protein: CASSFGTYEQYF
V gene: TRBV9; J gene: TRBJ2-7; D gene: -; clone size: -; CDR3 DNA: TGTGCCAGCAGCGTAGTGGGGACTCCCAGGGAGCAGTACTTC; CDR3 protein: CASSVVGTPREQYF
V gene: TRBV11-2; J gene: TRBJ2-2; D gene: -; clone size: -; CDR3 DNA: TGTGCCAGCAGCCCGGGAGACACCGGGGAGCTGTTTTTT; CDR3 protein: CASSPGDTGELFF
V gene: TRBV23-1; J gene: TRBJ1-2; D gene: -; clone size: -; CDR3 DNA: TGCGCCAGCAGCGTCGACAGCCGCTACACCTTC; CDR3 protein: CASSVDSRYTF
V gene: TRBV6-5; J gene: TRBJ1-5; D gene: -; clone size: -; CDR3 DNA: TGTGCCAGCCGGTTAGCTTATAGCAATCAGCCCCAGCATTTT; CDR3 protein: CASRLAYSNQPQHF
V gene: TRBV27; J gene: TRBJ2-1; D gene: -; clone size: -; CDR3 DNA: TGTGCCAGCAGTACCCAAGACTACGCCGAGTACAATGAGCAGTTCTTC; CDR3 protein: CASSTQDYAEYNEQFF
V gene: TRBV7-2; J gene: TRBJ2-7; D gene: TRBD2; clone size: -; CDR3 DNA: TGTGCCAGCAGCTCAGCGGGGATCCTCCCCGGCGAGCAGTACTTC; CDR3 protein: CASSSAGILPGEQYF
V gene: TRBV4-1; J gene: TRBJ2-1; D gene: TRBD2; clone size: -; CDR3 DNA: TGCGCCAGCAGCCAGGGCGGGGGTACCTACAATGAGCAGTTCTTC; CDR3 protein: CASSQGGGTYNEQFF
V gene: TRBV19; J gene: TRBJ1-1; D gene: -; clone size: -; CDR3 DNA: TGTGCCAGTAGTAGTGGGGGGCGCGTGAACACTGAAGCTTTCTTT; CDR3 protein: CASSSGGRVNTEAFF
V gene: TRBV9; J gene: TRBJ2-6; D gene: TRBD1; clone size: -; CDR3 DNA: TGTGCCAGCAGCGTCAGTATACTCGGCAGGGGGCCCCACTCTGGGGCCAACGTCCTGACTTTC; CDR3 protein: CASSVSILGRGPHSGANVLTF
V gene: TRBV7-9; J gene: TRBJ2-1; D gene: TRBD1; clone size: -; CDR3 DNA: TGTGCCAGCAGCCACGATTGGGACAGGGATCAGTTCTTC; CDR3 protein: CASSHDWDRDQFF
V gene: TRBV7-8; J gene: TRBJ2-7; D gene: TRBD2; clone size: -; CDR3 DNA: TGTGCCAGCAGCTTAGGACTAGCGGGAACCTCCTACGAGCAGTACTTC; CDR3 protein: CASSLGLAGTSYEQYF
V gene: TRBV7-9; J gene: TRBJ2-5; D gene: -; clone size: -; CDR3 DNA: TGTGCCAGCAGTACCGTCGGGAGGGGGCATCGCCAAGAGACCCAGTACTTC; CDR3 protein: CASSTVGRGHRQETQYF
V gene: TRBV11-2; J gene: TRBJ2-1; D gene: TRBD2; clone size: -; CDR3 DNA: TGTGCCAGCAGCTCGGCGGGGGTCCTGAGGTTCTTC; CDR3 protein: CASSSAGVLRFF
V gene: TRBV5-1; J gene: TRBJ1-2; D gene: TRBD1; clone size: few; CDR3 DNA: TGCGCCAGCAGCTGGGGACAGGGGGATGGCTACACCTTC; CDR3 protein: CASSWGQGDGYTF
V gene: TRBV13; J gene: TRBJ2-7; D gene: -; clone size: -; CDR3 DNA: TGTGCCAGCAGCTTAGACCCTGTTTCGGGCGAGCAGTACTTC; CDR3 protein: CASSLDPVSGEQYF
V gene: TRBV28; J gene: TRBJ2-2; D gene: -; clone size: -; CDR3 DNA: TGTGCCAGCAGTTTTGAGGATCGGGCTTATCAACCCGGGGAGCTGTTTTTT; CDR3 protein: CASSFEDRAYQPGELFF
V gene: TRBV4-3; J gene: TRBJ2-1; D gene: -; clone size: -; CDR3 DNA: TGCGCCAGCAGCCAAGATGGGGGCAATGAGCAGTTCTTC; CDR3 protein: CASSQDGGNEQFF
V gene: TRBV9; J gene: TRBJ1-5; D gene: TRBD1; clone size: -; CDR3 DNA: TGTGCCAGCAGCGCCGGACAGGGGAGAGTTGAGCCCCAGCATTTT; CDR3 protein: CASSAGQGRVEPQHF
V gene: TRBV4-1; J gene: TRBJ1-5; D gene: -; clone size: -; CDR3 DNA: TGCGCCAGCAGCCTCTGGAATAGCAATCAGCCCCAGCATTTT; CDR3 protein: CASSLWNSNQPQHF
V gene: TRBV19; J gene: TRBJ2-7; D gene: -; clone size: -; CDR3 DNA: TGTGCCAGTAGTGATTGGTCTCCTCCCTACGAGCAGTACTTC; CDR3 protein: CASSDWSPPYEQYF
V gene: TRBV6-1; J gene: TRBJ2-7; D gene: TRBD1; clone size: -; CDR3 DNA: TGTGCCAGCACCCCCGGGACAGGGGCGTCCGAGCAGTACTTC; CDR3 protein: CASTPGTGASEQYF
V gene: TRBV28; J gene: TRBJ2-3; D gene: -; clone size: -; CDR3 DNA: TGTGCCAGCAGTTTATCTGGCGTCGGGAGAGTAACAGATACGCAGTATTTT; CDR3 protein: CASSLSGVGRVTDTQYF
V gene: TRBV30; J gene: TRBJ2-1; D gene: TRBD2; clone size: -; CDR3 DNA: TGTGCCTGGACCAACCTAGCGGGAGGGCCTTCCAATGAGCAGTTCTTC; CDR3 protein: CAWTNLAGGPSNEQFF
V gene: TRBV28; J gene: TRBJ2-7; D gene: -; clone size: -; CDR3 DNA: TGTGCCAGCAGTTTTCGTTGGCAGCGGGTAGACGAGCAGTACTTC; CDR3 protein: CASSFRWQRVDEQYF
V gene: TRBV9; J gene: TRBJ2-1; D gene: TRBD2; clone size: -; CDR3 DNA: TGTGCCAGCAGCCACGGGACTAGCGGGAGGACGTACAATGAGCAGTTCTTC; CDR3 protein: CASSHGTSGRTYNEQFF